Presented here are 14 T cell receptor beta chains from one specimen sequenced in a study of cytomegalovirus exposure and HLA in healthy donors. Primers: 60 Vbeta forward and 13 Jbeta reverse. Produced via immunoSEQ multiplex PCR; TCRdb's table is partial and in-frame only. Its listing shows around 140,000 clones. Sequenced input: PBMCs. The source of these receptors is a woman aged 40 to 50 in good health and CMV-seronegative.

The CDR3 DNA reads as TGTGCCAGATGGGCGGGAAATTACGAGCAGTACGTC. It encodes CARWAGNYEQYV. The chain carries TRBV6-1 and TRBJ2-7; possibly TRBD2 for D (6 bases). The CDR3 has 12 residues. The germline gives CDR1 MNHNS, CDR2 SASEGT. V shed 9 bases and J shed 4 bases, with 13 bases lying between them.

The rearrangement links TRBV25-1 to TRBJ1-3; D gene ambiguous. Germline CDR1 MGHDK, CDR2 SYGVNS. There are 14 residues in the CDR3. The ends were cut back, 2 bases at V and 0 bases at J, with 5 bases in the middle. The CDR3 bases are TGTGCCAGCAGTGAAGGCAGCTCTGGAAACACCATATATTTT. It translates to CASSEGSSGNTIYF. Combining the CDR3 with reference TRBV25-1 and TRBJ1-3 gives the whole variable domain EADIYQTPRYLVIGTGKKITLECSQTMGHDKMYWYQQDPGMELHLIHYSYGVNSTEKGDLSSESTVSRIRTEHFPLTLESARPSHTSQYLCASSEGSSGNTIYFGEGSWLTVV.

This chain's CDR3 is CATLSGANVLTF. Here the CDR3 DNA reads TGTGCCACCTTGTCTGGGGCCAACGTCCTGACTTTC. The chain carries TRBV27 and TRBJ2-6; D remains ambiguous. The CDR3 runs to 12 residues. Germline CDR1 is MNHEY and CDR2 is SMNVEV (reference sequence). The V end lost 10 bases, the J end lost 1 base, and 5 bases lay between the germline ends.

V gene TRBV7-9 combines with J gene TRBJ2-7; a weak D match, TRBD1 (5 bases). Germline V gives CDR1 SEHNR, CDR2 FQNEAQ (reference sequence). This CDR3 has 12 residues. V lost 3 bases, J lost 3 bases, and 6 bases lay in between. DNA of the CDR3: TGTGCCAGCAGCTTTCAGGGCTACGAGCAGTACGTC. It is translated as CASSFQGYEQYV.

The chain links TRBV5-6 to TRBJ1-3, with a tentative D call TRBD1 (5 bases). The CDR3 extends over 14 amino acids. Germline V gene sequence: CDR1 SGHDT, CDR2 YYEEEE. Trimming left V 0 bases short and J 5 bases short, with 9 bases between. CDR3 in amino acids: CASSLEQGRNTIYF. The CDR3 DNA reads as TGTGCCAGCAGCTTGGAGCAGGGAAGAAACACCATATATTTT.

The genes are TRBV28 and TRBJ1-4, with D hard to call. V dropped 5 bases and J dropped 3 bases, with 16 bases sitting between them. The germline V gene encodes CDR1 MDHEN and CDR2 SYDVKM. CDR3 length: 16 residues. This CDR3 is CASSPGRTSANEKLFF. CDR3 nucleotides: TGTGCCAGCAGTCCCGGACGGACTTCGGCTAATGAAAAACTGTTTTTT.

The chain is built from TRBV11-2 and TRBJ1-4; weak D call: TRBD1 (5 bases). Trimming stripped 6 bases from V and 5 bases from J, with 19 bases between. CDR3 length: 16 residues. From germline, CDR1 is SGHAT and CDR2 FQNNGV. In DNA form, the CDR3 reads TGTGCCAGCAGAGCCGGCCTCGGGGGAAGGAATGAAAAACTGTTTTTT. This translates into CASRAGLGGRNEKLFF.

The gene calls are TRBV28 and TRBJ2-1, with 9 nucleotides matching TRBD2. The CDR3 consists of 15 residues. Germline CDR1 is MDHEN and CDR2 is SYDVKM. The V segment lost 7 bases and the J segment 13 bases; nucleotides outside the gene matches: 17. The CDR3 bases are TGTGCCAGCACAATTCTCGGAGCGGGGGGTCTGAATCAGTTCTTC. Its protein product is CASTILGAGGLNQFF.

The chain carries TRBV6-1 and TRBJ2-7; D is ambiguous. The CDR3 has 11 amino acids. CDR1 and CDR2 from the germline V gene are MNHNS and SASEGT. Trimming removed 8 bases from V and 3 bases from J, with 8 bases in between. CDR3 nucleotides: TGTGCCAGCTTTTCGGACTACGAGCAGTACGTC. Translated, it gives CASFSDYEQYV.

The rearrangement links TRBV7-2 to TRBJ1-1, with a tentative D call TRBD1 (5 bases). CDR3 length: 15 amino acids. Germline CDR1 and CDR2: SGHTA and FQGNSA. V shed 3 bases and J shed 1 base, with 12 bases lying between them. CDR3 coding DNA: TGTGCCAGCAGCTTCGCCGGGGGACCGAACACTGAAGCTTTCTTT. Residues: CASSFAGGPNTEAFF.

The rearrangement uses TRBV10-3 and TRBJ1-5; tentative D call: TRBD1 (5 bases). Germline V gene lookup returns CDR1 ENHRY and CDR2 SYGVKD. The CDR3 loop spans 20 amino acids. The germline V and J ends were trimmed by 0 bases and 2 bases, with 23 bases remaining between them. As DNA, the CDR3 is TGTGCCATCAGTGAGTCTGCGACAGTTAAGGAACTCAGTGGCAATCAGCCCCAGCATTTT. Protein sequence: CAISESATVKELSGNQPQHF.

J is TRBJ2-3 and V is TRBV5-1; TRBD1 matches at 9 bases. With 4 bases clipped from V and 5 bases from J, the junction kept 5 bases outside the gene matches. This CDR3 has 14 residues. CDR1 and CDR2 from the germline V gene are SGHRS and YFSETQ. Here the CDR3 reads CASSTGQGEDTQYF. The CDR3 region has the DNA TGCGCCAGCAGCACGGGACAGGGAGAAGATACGCAGTATTTT.

Concerning this clone itself: This same CDR3 is encoded by further DNA sequences in the sample. The gene calls are TRBV7-2 and TRBJ2-7; D not resolved. CDR1 and CDR2 (germline): SGHTA, FQGNSA. This CDR3 comprises 11 residues. The ends were cut back, 4 bases at V and 2 bases at J, with 3 bases in the middle. CDR3 DNA sequence: TGTGCCAGCAGCTCCACCTACGAGCAGTACTTC. Translating gives CASSSTYEQYF.

The chain links TRBV7-2 to TRBJ2-6, with D possibly TRBD2 on 5 matching bases. The germline V gene has CDR1 SGHTA and CDR2 FQGNSA. CDR3 length equals 15 residues. Trimming pared 10 bases from V and 0 bases from J, leaving 13 bases between. CDR3 residues: CATLLGGSGANVLTF. The CDR3, as DNA: TGTGCCACCCTCTTAGGAGGCTCTGGGGCCAACGTCCTGACTTTC.